This T cell receptor (beta chain) originates from a study of human T cells and chemical hapten exposure. Across the whole study: The scalp of each patient received a weekly diphenylcyclopropenone dose for the full roughly 25-week study.

Study-wide findings and caveats: Those TCRs sitting above 1 in 1000 frequency stayed the same with DPC sensitization.

Time point: patch test 1, 2 weeks after DPC sensitization. The treatment denotes: therapeutic diphenylcyclopropenone sensitization with weekly scalp DPC. This clonotype turned up a few times. What it recognizes is unknown. TCRdb reprocessed the RACE reads via MiXCR and lists one record per CDR3 protein. The table includes around 340,000 distinct CDR3 sequences, approximately 6.3% detected once. Trimming took 2 bases from V and 0 from J; bases not matched to a gene: 6. The CDR3 is 17 residues long. Sample: whole blood, taken in connection with sensitization to the hapten diphenylcyclopropenone (DPC). The chain uses TRBV12-3 or TRBV12-4 and TRBJ1-4; 7 bases line up with TRBD1. This clonotype originated in a woman aged 18-29 years with alopecia areata. Some clones in this sample may be carry-over from other donors' samples. The CDR3 sequence is CASSLQVGTATNEKLFF. In DNA, the CDR3 is TGTGCCAGCAGTTTACAAGTCGGGACAGCAACTAATGAAAAACTGTTTTTT.